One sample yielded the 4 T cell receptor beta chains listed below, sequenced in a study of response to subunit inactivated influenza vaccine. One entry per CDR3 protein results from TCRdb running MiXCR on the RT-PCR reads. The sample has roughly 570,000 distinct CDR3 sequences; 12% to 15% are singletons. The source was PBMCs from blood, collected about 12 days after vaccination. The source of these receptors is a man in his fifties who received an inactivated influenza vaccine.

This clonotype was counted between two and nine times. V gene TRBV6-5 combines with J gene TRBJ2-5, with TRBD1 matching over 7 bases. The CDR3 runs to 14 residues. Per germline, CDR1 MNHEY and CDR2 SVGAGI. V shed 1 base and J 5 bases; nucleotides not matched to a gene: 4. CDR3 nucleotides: TGTGCCAGCAGTTACTTAGGGGGCGAGGAGACCCAGTACTTC. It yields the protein CASSYLGGEETQYF.

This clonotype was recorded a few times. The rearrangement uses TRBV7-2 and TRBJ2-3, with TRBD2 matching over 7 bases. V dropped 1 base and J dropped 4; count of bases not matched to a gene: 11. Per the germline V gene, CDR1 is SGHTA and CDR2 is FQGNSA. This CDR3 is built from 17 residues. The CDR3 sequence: CASSLGPSGKSPDTQYF. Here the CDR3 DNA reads TGTGCCAGCAGCTTAGGGCCGAGCGGGAAAAGTCCAGATACGCAGTATTTT. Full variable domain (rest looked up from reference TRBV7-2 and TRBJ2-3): GAGVSQSPSNKVTEKGKDVELRCDPISGHTALYWYRQSLGQGLEFLIYFQGNSAPDKSGLPSDRFSAERTGGSVSTLTIQRTQQEDSAVYLCASSLGPSGKSPDTQYFGPGTRLTVL.

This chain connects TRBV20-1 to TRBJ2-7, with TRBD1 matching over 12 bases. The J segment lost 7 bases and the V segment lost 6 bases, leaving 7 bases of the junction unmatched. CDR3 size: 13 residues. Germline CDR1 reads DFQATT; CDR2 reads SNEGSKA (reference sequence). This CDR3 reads CSASGQGAQEQYF. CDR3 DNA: TGCAGTGCCTCGGGACAGGGGGCCCAGGAGCAGTACTTC.

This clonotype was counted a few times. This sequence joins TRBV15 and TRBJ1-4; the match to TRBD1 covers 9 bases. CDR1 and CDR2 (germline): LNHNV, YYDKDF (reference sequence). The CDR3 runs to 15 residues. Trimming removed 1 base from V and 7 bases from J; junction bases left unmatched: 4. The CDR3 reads CATSRVGQGSEKLFF. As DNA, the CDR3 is TGTGCCACCAGCAGAGTCGGACAGGGGAGTGAAAAACTGTTTTTT. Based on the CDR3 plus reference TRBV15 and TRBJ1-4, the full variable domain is DAMVIQNPRYQVTQFGKPVTLSCSQTLNHNVMYWYQQKSSQAPKLLFHYYDKDFNNEADTPDNFQSRRPNTSFCFLDIRSPGLGDTAMYLCATSRVGQGSEKLFFGSGTQLSVL.